The 24 T cell receptor beta chains below were found in one sample sequenced in a study of Tregs in tolerant kidney transplant recipients. The antigens these receptors bind are not known. The protocol was immunoSEQ multiplex PCR, while the TCRdb copy is restricted to in-frame clones and leaves out a portion. The repertoire has approximately 41,000 clones, nearly 97% of them found once; the top ten carry around 0.35%. Sequencing input: Tregs from blood cultured with allogeneic cells. These receptors all stem from a human donor in good health.

V gene TRBV5-5 combines with J gene TRBJ2-5; perhaps TRBD1 as D (5 bases). The CDR3 contains 14 residues. Germline CDR1 is SGHKS and CDR2 is YYEKEE (reference sequence). V was pared by 4 bases and J by 4 bases, with 14 bases between. In DNA, the CDR3 is TGTGCCAGCAGCCAACTTTCAGGGCTAGAGACCCAGTACTTC. It specifies CASSQLSGLETQYF.

V is TRBV5-6 and J is TRBJ2-7, with D possibly TRBD1 on 6 matching bases. The germline gives CDR1 SGHDT, CDR2 YYEEEE. The CDR3 spans 15 residues. Between the trimmed V and J ends, which lost 2 bases and 0 bases, there was a span of 12 bases. The CDR3 sequence: CASSLVGGSSYEQYF. CDR3 bases: TGTGCCAGCAGCTTAGTTGGGGGCAGCTCCTACGAGCAGTACTTC.

The chain links TRBV11-2 to TRBJ2-3; 10 nucleotides match TRBD2. The V segment lost 5 bases and the J segment 5 bases; nucleotides outside the gene matches: 10. The CDR3 runs to 16 residues. From germline, CDR1 is SGHAT and CDR2 FQNNGV. The CDR3: CASSPPGLARLDTQYF. DNA of the CDR3: TGTGCCAGCAGCCCCCCGGGACTAGCGAGACTAGATACGCAGTATTTT.

The chain has TRBV7-8 and TRBJ1-2, with TRBD1 as a possible D gene (6 bases). The CDR3 has 12 residues. Trimming pared 4 bases from V and 8 bases from J, leaving 11 bases between. Germline V gene sequence: CDR1 SGHVS, CDR2 FQNEAQ. For the CDR3, the DNA is TGTGCCAGCAGCTACTCAGGGGTGGGCTACACCTTC. It yields the protein CASSYSGVGYTF. The full variable domain, completed using reference TRBV7-8 and TRBJ1-2, is GAGVSQSPRYKVAKRGQDVALRCDPISGHVSLFWYQQALGQGPEFLTYFQNEAQLDKSGLPSDRFFAERPEGSVSTLKIQRTQQEDSAVYLCASSYSGVGYTFGSGTRLTVV.

The gene calls are TRBV5-1 and TRBJ1-5, with 8 positions matching TRBD1. The V gene's germline CDR1 is SGHRS and CDR2 YFSETQ. Germline trimming cut 0 bases from V and 0 bases from J; bases unmatched to any gene: 5. CDR3 length: 17 residues. DNA for the CDR3: TGCGCCAGCAGCTTGGGAGGGACAGGTCTTAGCAATCAGCCCCAGCATTTT. Translated: CASSLGGTGLSNQPQHF.

V gene TRBV11-2 combines with J gene TRBJ2-4, with D hard to call. The CDR3 length is 16 residues. From germline, CDR1 is SGHAT and CDR2 FQNNGV. V was shortened by 0 bases and J by 6 bases, with 15 bases between the two germline ends. In DNA form, the CDR3 reads TGTGCCAGCAGCTTAGATATCGGCCGTCTCTCAAACATTCAGTACTTC. It is translated as CASSLDIGRLSNIQYF.

V and J are TRBV5-6 and TRBJ1-3; 7 positions agree with TRBD1. The length of the CDR3 is 14 residues. Per the germline V gene, CDR1 is SGHDT and CDR2 is YYEEEE. The junction had 3 bases not matched to a gene; V was cut back by 5 bases and J by 1 base. CDR3 DNA sequence: TGTGCCAGCAGGTCGACAGGGTCTGGAAACACCATATATTTT. The encoded protein is CASRSTGSGNTIYF.

The chain is built from TRBV5-1 and TRBJ2-7; 9 bases fit TRBD2. This CDR3 contains 13 residues. V was pared by 0 bases and J by 6 bases, with 1 base of the junction left unmatched. The germline gives CDR1 SGHRS, CDR2 YFSETQ. Written as DNA, the CDR3 is TGCGCCAGCAGCTTGGGCGGGGGGGGCGAGCAGTACTTC. Its protein is CASSLGGGGEQYF.

This sequence joins TRBV7-9 and TRBJ1-1; D gene unclear. The CDR3 covers 12 residues. V dropped 5 bases and J dropped 6 bases, with 10 bases sitting between them. Germline V gene lookup returns CDR1 SEHNR and CDR2 FQNEAQ (reference sequence). CDR3 residues: CASSPSLPEAFF. CDR3 nucleotides: TGTGCCAGCAGCCCCAGCCTCCCTGAAGCTTTCTTT.

This clone has just a few counts. The chain combines TRBV2 with TRBJ1-5, with D hard to call. Germline V gene data show CDR1 as SNHLY and CDR2 as FYNNEI. Trimming took off 6 bases at V and 3 bases at J, with 12 bases between the two ends. The CDR3 extends over 14 amino acids. In DNA, the CDR3 is TGTGCCAGCAGCCCGCAGACGTTCAATCAGCCCCAGCATTTT. Translated, it gives CASSPQTFNQPQHF.

The gene calls are TRBV5-1 and TRBJ2-5, with D tentatively TRBD1 (5 bases). The V gene's germline CDR1 is SGHRS and CDR2 YFSETQ. The CDR3 loop spans 13 amino acids. The V end lost 2 bases, the J end lost 5 bases, and 10 bases lay between the germline ends. In nucleotides, the CDR3 is TGCGCCAGCAGCTTCCAGGGCTTCGAGACCCAGTACTTC. It codes for CASSFQGFETQYF. The full variable domain, with the rest looked up from reference TRBV5-1 and TRBJ2-5, is KAGVTQTPRYLIKTRGQQVTLSCSPISGHRSVSWYQQTPGQGLQFLFEYFSETQRNKGNFPGRFSGRQFSNSRSEMNVSTLELGDSALYLCASSFQGFETQYFGPGTRLLVL.

The chain employs TRBV5-1 and TRBJ1-2, with D perhaps matching TRBD1 (6 bases). Trimming cost V 3 bases and J 6 bases, with 15 bases left between them. The CDR3 extends over 14 amino acids. Germline loops: CDR1 SGHRS, CDR2 YFSETQ. In DNA form, the CDR3 reads TGCGCCAGCAGCTCGCGACAGGTGGAAGATGGCTACACCTTC. Amino acids: CASSSRQVEDGYTF.

The V and J genes are TRBV5-1 and TRBJ2-1; 9 nucleotides match TRBD2. The J segment lost 0 bases and the V segment lost 2 bases, leaving 6 bases of the junction unmatched. The CDR3 contains 17 residues. The germline V gene has CDR1 SGHRS and CDR2 YFSETQ. The CDR3 spells CASSFASGTLSYNEQFF. The CDR3 DNA is TGCGCCAGCAGCTTCGCTAGCGGGACCCTCTCCTACAATGAGCAGTTCTTC. The entire variable domain, with the rest obtained from reference TRBV5-1 and TRBJ2-1, is as follows: KAGVTQTPRYLIKTRGQQVTLSCSPISGHRSVSWYQQTPGQGLQFLFEYFSETQRNKGNFPGRFSGRQFSNSRSEMNVSTLELGDSALYLCASSFASGTLSYNEQFFGPGTRLTVL.

This chain connects TRBV7-9 to TRBJ1-3, with D unclear. Trimming cost V 5 bases and J 7 bases, with 15 bases left between them. The CDR3 extends over 14 amino acids. Germline V CDR1 and CDR2: SEHNR, FQNEAQ (reference sequence). CDR3 sequence reads: CASSPSLPWNTIYF. The CDR3 DNA is TGTGCCAGCAGCCCATCCCTACCGTGGAACACCATATATTTT. Variable domain in full (rest from reference TRBV7-9 and TRBJ1-3): DTGVSQNPRHKITKRGQNVTFRCDPISEHNRLYWYRQTLGQGPEFLTYFQNEAQLEKSRLLSDRFSAERPKGSFSTLEIQRTEQGDSAMYLCASSPSLPWNTIYFGEGSWLTVV.

The chain is built from TRBV19 and TRBJ1-5; tentatively, D is TRBD1 (5 bases). The ends were cut back, 3 bases at V and 1 base at J, with 16 bases in the middle. CDR3 size: 17 residues. Per germline, CDR1 LNHDA and CDR2 SQIVND (reference sequence). For the CDR3, the DNA is TGTGCCAGTAGTATGAGCGGGGAGGGGACGAGCAATCAGCCCCAGCATTTT. Translation: CASSMSGEGTSNQPQHF.

This chain joins TRBV19 and TRBJ1-1; tentative D call: TRBD1 (6 bases). Germline CDR1 is LNHDA and CDR2 is SQIVND (reference sequence). Trimming took 3 bases from V and 1 from J, leaving 18 bases between them. The CDR3 consists of 17 residues. As DNA, the CDR3 is TGTGCCAGTAGTATGGTAGCCCGGATGGGACAGAACACTGAAGCTTTCTTT. Its translation: CASSMVARMGQNTEAFF.

The genes are TRBV5-4 and TRBJ2-3; no reliable D call. Germline CDR1 is SGHNT and CDR2 is YYREEE (reference sequence). This CDR3 is built from 16 residues. Trimming pared 2 bases from V and 2 bases from J, leaving 15 bases between. The CDR3 bases are TGTGCCAGCAGCTTACTTCAAATCAGGACCACAGATACGCAGTATTTT. This gives the protein CASSLLQIRTTDTQYF. The variable domain in full, with the rest retrieved from reference TRBV5-4 and TRBJ2-3, is ETGVTQSPTHLIKTRGQQVTLRCSSQSGHNTVSWYQQALGQGPQFIFQYYREEENGRGNFPPRFSGLQFPNYSSELNVNALELDDSALYLCASSLLQIRTTDTQYFGPGTRLTVL.

In its sample, this clone was seen once. The V and J genes are TRBV27 and TRBJ2-3, with a possible D match to TRBD2 (6 bases). Germline V gives CDR1 MNHEY, CDR2 SMNVEV (reference sequence). The germline V and J ends were trimmed by 3 bases and 0 bases, with 22 bases remaining between them. The length of the CDR3 is 19 residues. In nucleotides, the CDR3 is TGTGCCAGCAGTTTCTACCTAACGACTACGAGCGGGAGCACAGATACGCAGTATTTT. It translates to CASSFYLTTTSGSTDTQYF.

The chain uses TRBV5-1 and TRBJ2-7; TRBD1 agrees at 7 bases. Trimming took 2 bases from V and 3 from J; bases not matched to a gene: 8. This CDR3 has 15 residues. Germline CDR1 is SGHRS and CDR2 is YFSETQ. In nucleotides, the CDR3 is TGCGCCAGCAGCTTCGGACAGGCAAAAAGCTACGAGCAGTACTTC. Protein sequence: CASSFGQAKSYEQYF.

The chain couples TRBV2 to TRBJ1-2; TRBD1 might be the D (6 bases). The germline V and J ends were trimmed by 5 bases and 5 bases, with 12 bases remaining between them. CDR1 and CDR2 (germline): SNHLY, FYNNEI. This CDR3 has 13 residues. The CDR3 region has the DNA TGTGCCAGCAGTTATTCAGGGGCGTATGGCTACACCTTC. This gives the protein CASSYSGAYGYTF.

This sequence joins TRBV2 and TRBJ1-5, with D hard to call. Trimming stripped 6 bases from V and 0 bases from J, with 12 bases between. The CDR3 length is 15 residues. Germline CDR1 and CDR2: SNHLY and FYNNEI. CDR3: CASRERRYSNQPQHF. CDR3 nucleotide sequence: TGTGCCAGCAGGGAAAGACGTTATAGCAATCAGCCCCAGCATTTT. Looking up the rest from reference TRBV2 and TRBJ1-5 gives the full variable domain: EPEVTQTPSHQVTQMGQEVILRCVPISNHLYFYWYRQILGQKVEFLVSFYNNEISEKSEIFDDQFSVERPDGSNFTLKIRSTKLEDSAMYFCASRERRYSNQPQHFGDGTRLSIL.

The gene calls are TRBV5-5 and TRBJ2-7; 8 bases map to TRBD1. The ends lost 3 bases at V and 5 bases at J; junction bases unmatched: 4. This CDR3 is 13 amino acids long. Germline V gene sequence: CDR1 SGHKS, CDR2 YYEKEE (reference sequence). The CDR3 nucleotides read TGTGCCAGCAGCTCAAGGACAGGGAACGAGCAGTACTTC. This encodes CASSSRTGNEQYF.

This chain joins TRBV19 and TRBJ1-5; D ambiguous. From germline, CDR1 is LNHDA and CDR2 SQIVND (reference sequence). V shed 7 bases and J shed 0 bases, with 10 bases lying between them. This CDR3 contains 14 residues. CDR3 sequence: CASMERNSNQPQHF. The DNA of the CDR3 is TGTGCCAGTATGGAGAGAAATAGCAATCAGCCCCAGCATTTT.

This chain links TRBV6-5 with TRBJ1-2; D is unclear. The CDR3 consists of 15 residues. V was cut by 6 bases and J by 7 bases, with 21 bases left in between. The germline CDR1 and CDR2 sequences are MNHEY and SVGAGI. In nucleotides, the CDR3 is TGTGCCAGCAGAGAACTTCGGACGTACCGGCTTGGCTACACCTTC. It translates to CASRELRTYRLGYTF.